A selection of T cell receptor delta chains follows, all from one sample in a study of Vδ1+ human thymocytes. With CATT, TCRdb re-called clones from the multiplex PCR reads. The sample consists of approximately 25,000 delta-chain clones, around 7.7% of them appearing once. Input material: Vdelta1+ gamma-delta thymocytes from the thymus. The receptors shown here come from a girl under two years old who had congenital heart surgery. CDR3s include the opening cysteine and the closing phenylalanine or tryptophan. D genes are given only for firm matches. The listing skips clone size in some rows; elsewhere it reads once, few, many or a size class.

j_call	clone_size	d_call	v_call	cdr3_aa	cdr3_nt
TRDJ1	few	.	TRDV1	CALGELIPTECKRDTGDAADKLIF	TGTGCTCTTGGGGAACTTATTCCTACAGAGTGTAAGAGGGACACTGGGGATGCCGCCGATAAACTCATCTTT
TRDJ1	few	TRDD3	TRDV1	CALGESALLGGPRWSNKLIF	TGTGCTCTTGGGGAATCGGCCTTACTGGGGGGACCCCGCTGGTCGAATAAACTCATCTTT
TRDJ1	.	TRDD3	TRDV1	CALGEPPWTGGYLYTDKLIF	TGTGCTCTTGGGGAACCCCCTTGGACTGGGGGATACCTGTACACCGATAAACTCATCTTT
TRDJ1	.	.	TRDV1	CALGELVSLPTDKLIF	TGTGCTCTTGGGGAACTAGTTTCCCTTCCCACCGATAAACTCATCTTT
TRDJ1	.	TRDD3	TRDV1	CALVGRDTRGSYTDKLIF	TGTGCTCTTGTCGGCCGGGATACGCGGGGATCGTACACCGATAAACTCATCTTT
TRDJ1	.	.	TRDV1	CALALLPYTDKLIF	TGTGCTCTAGCCCTGCTACCTTACACCGATAAACTCATCTTT
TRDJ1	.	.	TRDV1	CALGELGSEPPYTDKLIF	TGTGCTCTTGGGGAACTTGGCTCAGAGCCTCCATACACCGATAAACTCATCTTT
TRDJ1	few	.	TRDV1	CALGEYQPGLRRGLKGIKLIF	TGTGCTCTTGGGGAATATCAACCGGGCCTACGTCGGGGATTAAAGGGAATCAAACTCATCTTT
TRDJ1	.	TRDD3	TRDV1	CALGELVLRLGDYTDKLIF	TGTGCTCTTGGGGAACTGGTCCTTCGTCTGGGGGACTACACCGATAAACTCATCTTT
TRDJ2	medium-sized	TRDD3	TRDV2	CACDTLGDTGAQLFF	TGTGCCTGTGACACTCTGGGGGATACGGGGGCACAACTCTTCTTT
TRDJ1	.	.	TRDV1	CALGVSASSAGDGSFTKLIF	TGTGCTCTTGGGGTCTCAGCTTCCTCAGCCGGTGACGGCAGCTTCACAAAACTCATCTTT
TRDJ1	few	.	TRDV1	CALGELDCGILRRCKLIF	TGTGCTCTTGGGGAACTAGATTGTGGCATCCTACGTCGCTGTAAACTCATCTTT
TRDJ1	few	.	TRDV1	CALGDYRGVHTDKLIF	TGTGCTCTTGGGGATTACCGTGGGGTTCACACCGATAAACTCATCTTT
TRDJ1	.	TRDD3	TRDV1	CALGDPLSYDTAWGSYTDKLIF	TGTGCTCTTGGGGATCCACTGAGTTATGATACCGCCTGGGGGTCGTACACCGATAAACTCATCTTT
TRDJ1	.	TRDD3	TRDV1	CALGDTNFPTYNWGIRMYTDKLIF	TGTGCTCTTGGGGATACGAACTTTCCTACGTACAACTGGGGGATACGAATGTACACCGATAAACTCATCTTT
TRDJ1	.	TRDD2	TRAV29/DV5	CAATLPSCNTDKLIF	TGTGCAGCAACCTTACCTTCCTGCAACACCGATAAACTCATCTTT
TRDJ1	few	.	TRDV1	CALGEGTGGRPNVYTDKLIF	TGTGCTCTTGGGGAAGGAACAGGGGGTCGACCGAACGTGTACACCGATAAACTCATCTTT
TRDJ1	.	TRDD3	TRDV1	CALGELYKGGYARLIF	TGTGCTCTTGGGGAACTATATAAAGGGGGATATGCGAGACTCATCTTT
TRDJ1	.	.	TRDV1	CALGGAPIVTDKLIF	TGTGCTCTTGGGGGCGCCCCCATCGTTACCGATAAACTCATCTTT
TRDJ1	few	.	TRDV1	CALGVSTTGWGYADKLIF	TGTGCTCTTGGGGTCTCTACTACGGGCTGGGGTTACGCCGATAAACTCATCTTT
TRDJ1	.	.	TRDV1	CALGGRSAVSYEKGNHPDKLIF	TGTGCCCTTGGGGGAAGGTCAGCAGTTTCCTACGAGAAAGGTAATCACCCCGATAAACTCATCTTT
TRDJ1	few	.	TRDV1	CALGELQVDTGGTDKLIF	TGTGCTCTTGGGGAGCTACAGGTGGACACCGGGGGCACCGATAAACTCATCTTT
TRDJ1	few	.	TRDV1	CALGELIRRLRPPSGENTDKLIF	TGTGCTCTTGGGGAACTTATCCGGCGGCTTAGGCCCCCATCAGGAGAAAACACCGATAAACTCATCTTT
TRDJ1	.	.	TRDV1	CALGKRPSGDTDKLIF	TGTGCTCTTGGGAAACGGCCTTCGGGAGACACCGATAAACTCATCTTT
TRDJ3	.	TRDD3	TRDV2	CACEKEQLGDTVRSWDTRQMFF	TGTGCCTGTGAGAAGGAGCAACTGGGGGATACGGTACGATCCTGGGACACCCGACAGATGTTTTTC
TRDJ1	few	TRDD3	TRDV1	CALGESTILGDTRHKLIF	TGTGCTCTTGGGGAATCGACGATACTGGGGGATACGCGTCATAAACTCATCTTT
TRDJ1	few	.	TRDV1	CALGELGSSLYTDKLIF	TGTGCTCTTGGGGAATTAGGGTCTTCTCTCTACACCGATAAACTCATCTTT
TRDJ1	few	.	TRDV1	CALGELAAFLSTDGGYEPQLIF	TGTGCTCTTGGGGAACTGGCGGCCTTCCTAAGTACTGATGGCGGATACGAACCCCAACTCATCTTT
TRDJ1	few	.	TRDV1	CALGELRAFLPTYWGKNKLIF	TGTGCTCTTGGGGAACTTCGGGCCTTCCTACCAACGTACTGGGGGAAAAATAAACTCATCTTT
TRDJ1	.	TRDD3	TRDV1	CALGVRPWGIPPAPKGNKLIF	TGTGCTCTTGGGGTTAGACCTTGGGGGATACCGCCCGCACCTAAAGGGAATAAACTCATCTTT
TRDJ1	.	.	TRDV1	CALGEPTSYRDWGTRGLYTDKLIF	TGTGCTCTTGGGGAACCCACTTCCTACAGGGACTGGGGGACCAGGGGCCTATACACCGATAAACTCATCTTT
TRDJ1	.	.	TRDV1	CALGEQGYELPLWGFDKLIF	TGTGCTCTTGGGGAACAGGGTTACGAACTCCCCCTCTGGGGCTTCGATAAACTCATCTTT
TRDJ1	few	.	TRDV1	CALGEPPSVDYTDKLIF	TGTGCTCTTGGGGAGCCCCCAAGCGTGGACTACACCGATAAACTCATCTTT
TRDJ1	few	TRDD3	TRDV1	CALGKTGDTPYTDKLIF	TGTGCTCTTGGGAAAACGGGGGATACGCCGTACACCGATAAACTCATCTTT
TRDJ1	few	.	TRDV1	CALGETVPSSSLGSTDKLIF	TGTGCTCTTGGGGAAACGGTTCCCTCATCCTCGCTAGGAAGTACCGATAAACTCATCTTT
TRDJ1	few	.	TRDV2	CACDPGKNKLIF	TGTGCCTGTGACCCGGGTAAAAATAAACTCATCTTT
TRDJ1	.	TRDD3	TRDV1	CALGDPVLDWGDTDKLIF	TGTGCTCTTGGGGACCCCGTTCTTGACTGGGGTGACACCGATAAACTCATCTTT
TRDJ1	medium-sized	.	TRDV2	CACDTLTGCTDKLIF	TGTGCCTGTGACACGCTTACTGGGTGCACCGATAAACTCATCTTT
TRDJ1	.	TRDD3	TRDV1	CALGELWGLSGDTDKLIF	TGTGCTCTTGGGGAACTCTGGGGGCTCTCGGGGGACACCGATAAACTCATCTTT
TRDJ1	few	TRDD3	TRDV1	CALGEGPSQVLGDYASDKLIF	TGCGCTCTTGGGGAGGGCCCTTCACAAGTACTGGGGGATTATGCGTCCGATAAACTCATCTTT
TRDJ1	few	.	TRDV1	CALGEGPKPTPDKLIF	TGTGCTCTTGGGGAGGGGCCTAAACCCACTCCCGATAAACTCATCTTT
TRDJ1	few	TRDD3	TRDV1	CALGEPTRPLVLGDPTDKLIF	TGTGCTCTTGGGGAACCTACGAGGCCGCTCGTACTGGGGGATCCTACCGATAAACTCATCTTT
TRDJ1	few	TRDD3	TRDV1	CALVPGGYDMTDKLIF	TGTGCTCTTGTCCCGGGGGGATACGATATGACCGATAAACTCATCTTT
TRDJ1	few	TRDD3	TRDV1	CALRELNLGDIRPYTDKLIF	TGTGCTCTTAGGGAACTAAACCTGGGGGATATTCGACCGTACACCGATAAACTCATCTTT
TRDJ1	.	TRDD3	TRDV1	CALGELGVRKGDTPTDKLIF	TGTGCTCTTGGGGAACTGGGGGTCAGGAAGGGGGATACACCTACCGATAAACTCATCTTT
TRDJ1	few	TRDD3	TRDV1	CALGDDLGTGGFKEFKLIF	TGTGCTCTTGGAGACGACCTTGGTACTGGGGGATTTAAAGAGTTTAAACTCATCTTT
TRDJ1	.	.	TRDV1	CALGESSGNRPTVKLGPRGADKLIF	TGTGCTCTTGGGGAGTCCTCCGGCAACCGTCCAACCGTAAAACTGGGCCCCAGGGGCGCCGATAAACTCATCTTT
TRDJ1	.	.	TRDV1	CALQLAYWPYTDKLIF	TGTGCTCTTCAACTAGCCTACTGGCCCTACACCGATAAACTCATCTTT
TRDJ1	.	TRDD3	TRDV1	CALGEPPFFTGGPYTDKLIF	TGTGCTCTTGGGGAACCCCCCTTCTTTACTGGGGGTCCGTACACCGATAAACTCATCTTT